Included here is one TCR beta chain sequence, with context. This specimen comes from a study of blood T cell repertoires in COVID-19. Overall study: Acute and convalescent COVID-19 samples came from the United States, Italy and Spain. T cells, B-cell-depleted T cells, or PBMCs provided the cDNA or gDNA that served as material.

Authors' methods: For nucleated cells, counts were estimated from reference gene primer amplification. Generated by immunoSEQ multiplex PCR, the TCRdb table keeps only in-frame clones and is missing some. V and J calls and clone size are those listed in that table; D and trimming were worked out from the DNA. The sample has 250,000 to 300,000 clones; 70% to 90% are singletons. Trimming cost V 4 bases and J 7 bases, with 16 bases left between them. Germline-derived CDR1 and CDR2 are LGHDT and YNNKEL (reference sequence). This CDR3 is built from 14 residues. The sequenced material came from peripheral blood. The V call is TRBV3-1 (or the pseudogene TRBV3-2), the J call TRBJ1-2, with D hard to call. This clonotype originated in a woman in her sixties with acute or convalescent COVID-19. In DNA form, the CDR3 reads TGTGCCAGCAGCCCTACACCGGGAAGTGGTGGCTACACCTTC. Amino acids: CASSPTPGSGGYTF.